The 30 T cell receptor beta chains reported below all come from one sample, sequenced in a study of T cell clones after liver transplantation. The table came from immunoSEQ multiplex PCR; TCRdb's copy has only in-frame clones and leaves some out. The table has tens of thousands of clones, roughly 80% seen once. The starting material was CD4+ T cells from blood, obtained 12 months after liver transplant. The source is a human patient who received a liver transplant. Certain T cells may be donor cells from the graft.

The chain carries TRBV28 and TRBJ2-6, with 11 bases identical to TRBD2. The germline V gene encodes CDR1 MDHEN and CDR2 SYDVKM. The CDR3 has 22 amino acids. With V trimmed by 4 bases and J by 0 bases, 17 bases remained unmatched. CDR3 sequence: CASSSPIRTGTSGYSGANVLTF. The CDR3 region has the DNA TGTGCCAGCAGTTCACCCATCCGGACCGGGACTAGCGGCTACTCTGGGGCCAACGTCCTGACTTTC.

The rearrangement joins TRBV2 to TRBJ1-1; D may be TRBD1 (5 bases). This CDR3 comprises 15 residues. The V end lost 6 bases, the J end lost 1 base, and 15 bases lay between the germline ends. Germline loops: CDR1 SNHLY, CDR2 FYNNEI. This CDR3 reads CASRTLDRTNTEAFF. CDR3 bases: TGTGCCAGCAGAACATTAGACAGAACGAACACTGAAGCTTTCTTT.

V usage is TRBV10-3 and J usage is TRBJ1-5, with D possibly TRBD1 on 5 matching bases. The V gene's germline CDR1 is ENHRY and CDR2 SYGVKD. The CDR3 sequence is 17 residues long. The V gene lost 0 bases and the J gene lost 0 bases, with 12 bases spanning the gap. The CDR3 DNA sequence: TGTGCCATCAGTGAGTCGAGGGGAGCATATAGCAATCAGCCCCAGCATTTT. As protein: CAISESRGAYSNQPQHF.

V gene TRBV7-2 combines with J gene TRBJ2-4; D call uncertain. Trimming pared 1 base from V and 14 bases from J, leaving 9 bases between. Per germline, CDR1 SGHTA and CDR2 FQGNSA. The CDR3 totals 11 residues. The CDR3 reads CASSLGQHEYF. For the CDR3, the DNA is TGTGCCAGCAGCTTAGGACAACACGAGTACTTC.

This chain joins TRBV6-1 and TRBJ1-5; 7 nucleotides match TRBD1. The V gene's germline CDR1 is MNHNS and CDR2 SASEGT. This CDR3 contains 17 residues. Losses at the gene ends were 4 bases for V and 4 bases for J; bases not matched to a gene: 13. The CDR3 DNA is TGTGCCAGCAGTGGCCTAGGCAGGGGGGACTTTAATCAGCCCCAGCATTTT. Its translation is CASSGLGRGDFNQPQHF.

This chain connects TRBV5-1 to TRBJ2-1; D ambiguous. The V gene lost 8 bases and the J gene lost 7 bases, with 10 bases spanning the gap. CDR3 length: 11 amino acids. Germline assignment: CDR1 SGHRS and CDR2 YFSETQ. CDR3 in amino acids: CASRFPNEQFF. CDR3 nucleotide sequence: TGCGCCAGTCGTTTCCCAAATGAGCAGTTCTTC.

This clone was recorded a few times. The CDR3 DNA sequence: TGCGCCAGCAGCCAAGATCTGGTATTTCGCAGGGGTGGCTACACCTTC. It is translated as CASSQDLVFRRGGYTF. The chain uses TRBV4-1 and TRBJ1-2; D is perhaps TRBD1 (6 bases). The CDR3 sequence is 16 residues long. Germline assignment: CDR1 MGHRA and CDR2 YSYEKL. V dropped 0 bases and J dropped 7 bases, with 18 bases sitting between them.

This clone occurred a few times. This CDR3 is CASSQPGRRVNYGYTF. The CDR3 region has the DNA TGTGCCAGCAGTCAACCCGGAAGGAGGGTTAACTATGGCTACACCTTC. V usage is TRBV28 and J usage is TRBJ1-2; D not certain. Germline assignment: CDR1 MDHEN and CDR2 SYDVKM. The CDR3 is 16 amino acids. V was shortened by 5 bases and J by 1 base, with 17 bases between the two germline ends.

This rearrangement joins TRBV6-1 to TRBJ1-5, with D hard to call. Looked up from germline, CDR1 is MNHNS and CDR2 is SASEGT. This CDR3 region has 14 residues. The V end lost 5 bases, the J end lost 1 base, and 9 bases lay between the germline ends. Written as DNA, the CDR3 is TGTGCCAGCAGTCCTCAACTAAGCAATCAGCCCCAGCATTTT. Translating it yields CASSPQLSNQPQHF.

The chain couples TRBV5-4 to TRBJ2-1, with TRBD2 matching over 11 bases. The junction had 6 bases not matched to a gene; V was cut back by 7 bases and J by 3 bases. Germline loops: CDR1 SGHNT, CDR2 YYREEE (reference sequence). This CDR3 region has 15 residues. The chain's CDR3 is CASGRGLAVYNEQFF. The CDR3 region has the DNA TGTGCCAGCGGCCGGGGACTAGCGGTCTACAATGAGCAGTTCTTC.

The chain uses TRBV5-1 and TRBJ1-1; 8 nucleotides match TRBD1. CDR3 length: 13 amino acids. V trimming: 6 bases; J trimming: 3 bases; junction bases outside the gene matches: 4. Germline V gene data show CDR1 as SGHRS and CDR2 as YFSETQ. The DNA for the CDR3 is TGCGCCAGCACAGGGGGCCCGGACACTGAAGCTTTCTTT. Encoded protein: CASTGGPDTEAFF. Full variable domain (outside the CDR3, taken from reference TRBV5-1 and TRBJ1-1): KAGVTQTPRYLIKTRGQQVTLSCSPISGHRSVSWYQQTPGQGLQFLFEYFSETQRNKGNFPGRFSGRQFSNSRSEMNVSTLELGDSALYLCASTGGPDTEAFFGQGTRLTVV.

The chain recombines TRBV28 with TRBJ2-7; tentatively, D is TRBD1 or TRBD2 (6 bases each). This CDR3 contains 15 residues. With 7 bases removed from V and 0 bases from J, the gap between germline ends came to 16 bases. Germline CDR1 and CDR2: MDHEN and SYDVKM. CDR3 residues: CASTPGGTSSYEQYF. CDR3 nucleotide sequence: TGTGCCAGCACCCCCGGCGGGACAAGCTCCTACGAGCAGTACTTC.

The gene calls are TRBV5-6 and TRBJ2-3; TRBD2 might be the D (6 bases). This CDR3 is built from 15 residues. The germline V gene encodes CDR1 SGHDT and CDR2 YYEEEE. V was clipped by 1 base and J by 4 bases, with 13 bases between them. The CDR3 loop reads CASSLTGEPPDTQYF. The CDR3 bases are TGTGCCAGCAGCTTGACGGGAGAACCACCAGATACGCAGTATTTT.

The chain links TRBV7-9 to TRBJ2-1; D is unclear. This CDR3 region has 14 residues. CDR1 SEHNR and CDR2 FQNEAQ come from the germline V gene (reference sequence). The V and J ends lost 3 bases and 6 bases respectively, with 12 bases between them. The CDR3, as DNA: TGTGCCAGCAGCTTTTTAGGGTCGGTCAATGAGCAGTTCTTC. This encodes CASSFLGSVNEQFF. The full variable domain, with the rest looked up from reference TRBV7-9 and TRBJ2-1, is DTGVSQNPRHKITKRGQNVTFRCDPISEHNRLYWYRQTLGQGPEFLTYFQNEAQLEKSRLLSDRFSAERPKGSFSTLEIQRTEQGDSAMYLCASSFLGSVNEQFFGPGTRLTVL.

CDR3 residues: CASSPRLYSLDRVTEAFF. CDR3 DNA sequence: TGTGCCAGCTCACCTCGTCTCTACTCCCTGGACAGGGTCACTGAAGCTTTCTTT. This chain links TRBV18 with TRBJ1-1; the match to TRBD1 covers 8 bases. V lost 3 bases, J lost 4 bases, and 16 bases stayed unmatched. This CDR3 has 18 residues. The germline CDR1 and CDR2 sequences are KGHSH and LQKENI.

The chain has TRBV5-5 and TRBJ2-7, with 10 nucleotides matching TRBD2. J lost 4 bases, V lost 5 bases, and 6 bases had no gene match. CDR3 length: 14 amino acids. Germline lookup yields CDR1 SGHKS and CDR2 YYEKEE (reference sequence). CDR3 sequence reads: CASSRAGGPYEQYF. The DNA for the CDR3 is TGTGCCAGCAGTCGAGCGGGAGGGCCTTACGAGCAGTACTTC.

The CDR3 spells CAWTGAGGPNEQFF. CDR3 coding DNA: TGTGCCTGGACTGGAGCGGGAGGGCCAAATGAGCAGTTCTTC. The chain carries TRBV30 and TRBJ2-1; 10 bases align to TRBD2. The CDR3 is made up of 14 amino acids. V lost 4 bases to trimming and J lost 7 bases; unmatched junction nucleotides: 7. Germline assignment: CDR1 GTSNPN and CDR2 SVGIG (reference sequence). Filled out from reference TRBV30 and TRBJ2-1, the complete variable domain reads SQTIHQWPATLVQPVGSPLSLECTVEGTSNPNLYWYRQAAGRGLQLLFYSVGIGQISSEVPQNLSASRPQDRQFILSSKKLLLSDSGFYLCAWTGAGGPNEQFFGPGTRLTVL.

This clone was observed once. The gene calls are TRBV18 and TRBJ1-2; 12 bases are a match to TRBD1. CDR1 is KGHSH and CDR2 is LQKENI in the germline V gene. Trimming removed 6 bases from V and 4 bases from J; junction bases left unmatched: 12. This CDR3 has 17 amino acids. DNA of the CDR3: TGTGCCAGCTCTCCTTTGGGACAGGGGGCGCAGAGCTATGGCTACACCTTC. It codes for CASSPLGQGAQSYGYTF.

The genes are TRBV6-1 and TRBJ2-3; D possibly corresponds to TRBD2 (5 bases). Trimming left V 4 bases short and J 0 bases short, with 14 bases between. CDR3 length equals 16 residues. The V gene's germline CDR1 is MNHNS and CDR2 SASEGT. CDR3: CASSASPDYSTDTQYF. CDR3 nucleotides: TGTGCCAGCAGTGCCAGCCCCGACTATAGCACAGATACGCAGTATTTT.

This rearrangement joins TRBV6-6 to TRBJ1-3; D might be TRBD1 (6 bases). Trimming pared 4 bases from V and 1 base from J, leaving 11 bases between. The CDR3 spans 15 residues. CDR1 is MNHNY, CDR2 SVGAGI, per germline (reference sequence). CDR3 coding DNA: TGTGCCAGCAGTTTTCGGACAGCTTCTGGAAACACCATATATTTT. Protein sequence: CASSFRTASGNTIYF.

The rearrangement joins TRBV7-9 to TRBJ2-1; the D gene is possibly TRBD2 (5 bases). Trimming cost V 1 base and J 0 bases, with 7 bases left between them. This CDR3 spans 15 amino acids. Germline CDR1 is SEHNR and CDR2 is FQNEAQ (reference sequence). CDR3 DNA: TGTGCCAGCAGCTTAGGACGGGACTCCTACAATGAGCAGTTCTTC. Encoded protein: CASSLGRDSYNEQFF. Drawing the rest from reference TRBV7-9 and TRBJ2-1, the complete variable domain is DTGVSQNPRHKITKRGQNVTFRCDPISEHNRLYWYRQTLGQGPEFLTYFQNEAQLEKSRLLSDRFSAERPKGSFSTLEIQRTEQGDSAMYLCASSLGRDSYNEQFFGPGTRLTVL.

A single count supports this clone. The genes are TRBV19 and TRBJ2-1; no clear D. The CDR3 has 13 residues. Trimming removed 5 bases at V and 0 bases at J, with 5 bases between. Germline CDR1 reads LNHDA; CDR2 reads SQIVND (reference sequence). CDR3 nucleotides: TGTGCCAGTAGTTATAGCTCCTACAATGAGCAGTTCTTC. It yields the protein CASSYSSYNEQFF.

The chain joins TRBV18 to TRBJ1-2; unclear D gene. CDR1 is KGHSH and CDR2 is LQKENI in the germline V gene. Trimming stripped 1 base from V and 4 bases from J, with 4 bases between. The CDR3 totals 12 residues. The CDR3 nucleotides are TGTGCCAGCTCACCACTGTCCTATGGCTACACCTTC. This translates into CASSPLSYGYTF.

This chain connects TRBV18 to TRBJ2-2; D perhaps matches TRBD2 (6 bases). The germline V gene has CDR1 KGHSH and CDR2 LQKENI. Trimming took 4 bases from V and 0 from J, leaving 15 bases between them. The CDR3 extends over 17 amino acids. This CDR3 is CASSRLGGTANTGELFF. CDR3 DNA sequence: TGTGCCAGCTCACGGCTCGGGGGTACAGCGAACACCGGGGAGCTGTTTTTT.

The sample holds one count of this clone. The V gene is TRBV18, the J gene TRBJ2-2, with 7 positions matching TRBD1. The CDR3 runs to 14 residues. The V segment lost 6 bases and the J segment 1 base; nucleotides outside the gene matches: 2. Germline V CDR1 and CDR2: KGHSH, LQKENI. The CDR3 sequence is CASSGQKNTGELFF. The CDR3 coding sequence is TGTGCCAGCTCGGGACAGAAGAACACCGGGGAGCTGTTTTTT.

The rearrangement joins TRBV7-9 to TRBJ2-7; 14 bases agree with TRBD2. There are 19 residues in the CDR3. V was clipped by 5 bases and J by 2 bases; unmatched bases: 14. Germline values: CDR1 SEHNR, CDR2 FQNEAQ (reference sequence). The CDR3 DNA is TGTGCCAGCAGCCGGGGACTAGCGGGAGAATGGGCTAGGGCCTACGAGCAGTACTTC. Protein sequence: CASSRGLAGEWARAYEQYF.

The rearrangement links TRBV5-1 to TRBJ2-2, with D tentatively TRBD1 (6 bases). The V end was cut by 7 bases, the J end by 3 bases, with 10 bases between. The CDR3 runs to 13 residues. Per the germline V gene, CDR1 is SGHRS and CDR2 is YFSETQ. In DNA form, the CDR3 reads TGCGCCAGCTCACAGGGCGACACCGGGGAGCTGTTTTTT. This sequence encodes CASSQGDTGELFF.

The genes are TRBV27 and TRBJ2-1; maybe TRBD2 (6 bases). Trimming pared 6 bases from V and 3 bases from J, leaving 15 bases between. The germline V gene encodes CDR1 MNHEY and CDR2 SMNVEV (reference sequence). The CDR3 runs to 15 residues. CDR3 residues: CASRVGSGVYNEQFF. As DNA, the CDR3 is TGTGCCAGCAGGGTGGGTAGCGGAGTCTACAATGAGCAGTTCTTC.

The chain joins TRBV10-1 to TRBJ2-7; D not certain. V shed 0 bases and J shed 5 bases, with 11 bases lying between them. This CDR3 has 14 amino acids. The germline CDR1 and CDR2 sequences are WNHNN and SYGVQD (reference sequence). The CDR3 spells CASSESRILDEQYF. In nucleotides, the CDR3 is TGCGCCAGCAGTGAGTCAAGGATTCTGGACGAGCAGTACTTC.

CDR3 nucleotide sequence: TGTGCCAGCAGTCGACAACCCCGAAGCACAGATACGCAGTATTTT. It translates to CASSRQPRSTDTQYF. This chain links TRBV2 with TRBJ2-3; no reliable D call. The germline V gene encodes CDR1 SNHLY and CDR2 FYNNEI. Trimming took 5 bases from V and 0 from J, leaving 12 bases between them. The CDR3 has 15 residues.